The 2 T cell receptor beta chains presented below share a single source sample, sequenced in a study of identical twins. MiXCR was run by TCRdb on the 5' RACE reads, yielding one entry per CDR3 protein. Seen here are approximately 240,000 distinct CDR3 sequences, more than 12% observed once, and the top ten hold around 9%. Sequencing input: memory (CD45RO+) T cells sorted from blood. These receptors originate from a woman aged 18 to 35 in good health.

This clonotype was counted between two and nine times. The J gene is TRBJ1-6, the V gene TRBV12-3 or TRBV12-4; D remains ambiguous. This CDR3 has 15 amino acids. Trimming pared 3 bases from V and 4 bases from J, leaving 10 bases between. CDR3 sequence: CASSFGSDYNSPLHF. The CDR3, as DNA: TGTGCCAGCAGTTTCGGGTCAGATTATAATTCACCCCTCCACTTT.

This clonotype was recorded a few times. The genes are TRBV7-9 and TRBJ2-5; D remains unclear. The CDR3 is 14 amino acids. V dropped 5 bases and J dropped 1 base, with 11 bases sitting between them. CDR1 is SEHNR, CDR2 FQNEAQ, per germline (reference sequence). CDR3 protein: CASSVIGGQETQYF. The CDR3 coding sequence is TGTGCCAGCAGCGTAATCGGCGGCCAAGAGACCCAGTACTTC.